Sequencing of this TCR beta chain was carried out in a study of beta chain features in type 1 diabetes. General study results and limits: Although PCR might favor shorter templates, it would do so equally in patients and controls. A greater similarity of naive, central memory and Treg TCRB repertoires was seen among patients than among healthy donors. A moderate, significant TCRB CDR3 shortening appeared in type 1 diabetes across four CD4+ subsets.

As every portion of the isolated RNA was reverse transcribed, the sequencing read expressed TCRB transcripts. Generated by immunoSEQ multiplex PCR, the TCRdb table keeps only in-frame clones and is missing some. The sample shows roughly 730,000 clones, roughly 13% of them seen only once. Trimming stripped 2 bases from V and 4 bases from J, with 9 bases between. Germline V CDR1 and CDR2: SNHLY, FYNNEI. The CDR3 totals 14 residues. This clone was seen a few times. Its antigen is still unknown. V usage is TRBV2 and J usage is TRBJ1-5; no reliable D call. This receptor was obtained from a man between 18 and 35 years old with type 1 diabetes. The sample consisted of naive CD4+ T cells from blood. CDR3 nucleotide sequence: TGTGCCAGCAGTGAAATGGCCCAGAATCAGCCCCAGCATTTT. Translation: CASSEMAQNQPQHF.